This TCR beta chain derives from a study of early stage breast cancer tumors. On the study more broadly: Most invasive tumors, about 70% of the 16, were ER+/PR+/HER2-. The ER+/PR+/HER2- tumors included roughly 8 ductal and four lobular carcinomas. General study findings and limits: Tumor and normal breast were distinguished via blood comparison in about 90% of the 16 patients. Unsorted bulk genomic DNA sequencing lacked pairing and functional marker data.

The assay was immunoSEQ multiplex PCR, and TCRdb's table has in-frame clones only and misses some. The table lists tens of thousands of clones, around 80% of them singletons. The CDR3 loop spans 9 amino acids. Remarks on this clone: Its target is unknown.

Source material: blood. The V and J genes are TRBV21-1 and TRBJ1-2. TRBV21-1 is annotated as a pseudogene. This sequence was found in a person between 30 and 45 years old with breast cancer. CDR3 DNA sequence: TGTGCCAGCAGCAACGGACTTTACTTC. It encodes CASSNGLYF.